Listed here are 22 T cell receptor beta chains from one sample, sequenced in a study of shared clonotypes between healthy human individuals. The method was immunoSEQ multiplex PCR; TCRdb's version includes in-frame clones alone and lacks a portion of them. The sample gives roughly 2 million clones, over 85% of which show up once; approximately 1.2% is in the top ten. CD45RO-negative, CCR7-selected cells formed the naive CD8 fraction, which excluded terminally differentiated effector memory CD45RA+ cells. Material: naive CD8+ T cells sorted from blood. Receptor source: a man between 18 and 29 years old in good health.

The chain employs TRBV14 and TRBJ2-3; D might be TRBD2 (5 bases). The V gene's germline CDR1 is SGHDN and CDR2 FVKESK. This CDR3 has 17 amino acids. Trimming removed 4 bases at V and 5 bases at J, with 22 bases between. This chain's CDR3 is CASSLTIYSLAGDTQYF. In nucleotides, the CDR3 is TGTGCCAGCAGCCTCACAATCTACTCCCTAGCTGGAGATACGCAGTATTTT.

The chain couples TRBV27 to TRBJ2-1; 7 nucleotides match TRBD2. V shed 4 bases and J 8 bases; nucleotides not matched to a gene: 17. The CDR3 is made up of 17 amino acids. CDR1 is MNHEY, CDR2 SMNVEV, per germline (reference sequence). CDR3 sequence: CASSSLLGEGKPDEQFF. The CDR3 DNA reads TGTGCCAGCAGTTCCCTCTTGGGGGAGGGCAAACCGGATGAGCAGTTCTTC.

The chain uses TRBV6-6 and TRBJ2-1; D possibly matches TRBD1 or TRBD2 (5 bases each). The germline gives CDR1 MNHNY, CDR2 SVGAGI (reference sequence). The CDR3 covers 14 residues. The V and J ends lost 9 bases and 7 bases respectively, with 19 bases between them. CDR3 in amino acids: CASSLWGPGNEQFF. The CDR3 DNA follows: TGTGCCAGTTCCTTGTGGGGCCCGGGGAATGAGCAGTTCTTC.

The CDR3 reads CASSPRLAGGQETQYF. Here the CDR3 DNA reads TGTGCCAGCAGCCCTCGACTAGCGGGGGGGCAAGAGACCCAGTACTTC. The chain employs TRBV7-9 and TRBJ2-5; 14 bases are a match to TRBD2. After removal of 5 bases from V and 2 bases from J, the junction contained 4 bases not matched to a gene. Germline V gives CDR1 SEHNR, CDR2 FQNEAQ (reference sequence). The CDR3 extends over 16 amino acids.

This chain uses TRBV19 with TRBJ2-7, with 9 bases identical to TRBD2. J gave up 7 bases and V 5 bases, and 9 bases lay outside the gene matches. Germline V gives CDR1 LNHDA, CDR2 SQIVND (reference sequence). The CDR3 totals 14 residues. The CDR3 DNA follows: TGTGCCAGTAGTCCCGTAGCGGGAGCTGGGGAGCAGTACTTC. Protein sequence: CASSPVAGAGEQYF.

The chain has TRBV10-1 and TRBJ2-7, with 7 bases aligning to TRBD1. The CDR3 totals 15 residues. CDR1 and CDR2 from the germline V gene are WNHNN and SYGVQD (reference sequence). Trimming took 6 bases from V and 0 from J; bases not matched to a gene: 8. CDR3 coding DNA: TGCGCCAGCAGCGACGGACAGGCCCTCTCCTACGAGCAGTACTTC. Translating gives CASSDGQALSYEQYF.

The rearrangement links TRBV19 to TRBJ2-3, with D hard to call. V dropped 6 bases and J dropped 3 bases, with 10 bases sitting between them. The CDR3 sequence is 13 residues long. Germline V gives CDR1 LNHDA, CDR2 SQIVND (reference sequence). The DNA for the CDR3 is TGTGCCAGTAGCGTGTTAGATACAGATACGCAGTATTTT. Amino acid sequence: CASSVLDTDTQYF.

V gene TRBV27 combines with J gene TRBJ1-4; the match to TRBD1 covers 8 bases. This CDR3 comprises 17 residues. CDR1 and CDR2 from the germline V gene are MNHEY and SMNVEV (reference sequence). V shed 3 bases and J 7 bases; nucleotides not matched to a gene: 13. CDR3 region: CASSFQGAPQLAEKLFF. CDR3 sequence (DNA): TGTGCCAGCAGTTTTCAGGGGGCCCCACAACTAGCTGAAAAACTGTTTTTT.

This chain joins TRBV9 and TRBJ2-5, with TRBD2 matching 8 bases. Germline V gene data show CDR1 as SGDLS and CDR2 as YYNGEE. The CDR3 contains 18 residues. The V and J ends lost 3 bases and 4 bases, in that order; junction bases with no gene match: 17. CDR3 bases: TGTGCCAGCAGCGAGGGGATAAGCGGGGGTCTCTTTGGAGAGACCCAGTACTTC. Residues: CASSEGISGGLFGETQYF. Full variable domain (outside the CDR3, taken from reference TRBV9 and TRBJ2-5): DSGVTQTPKHLITATGQRVTLRCSPRSGDLSVYWYQQSLDQGLQFLIQYYNGEERAKGNILERFSAQQFPDLHSELNLSSLELGDSALYFCASSEGISGGLFGETQYFGPGTRLLVL.

This clone was detected only once. This chain links TRBV11-2 with TRBJ2-7, with 8 bases that match TRBD2. The CDR3 runs to 13 residues. Germline CDR1 and CDR2: SGHAT and FQNNGV. J gave up 3 bases and V 5 bases, and 3 bases lay outside the gene matches. The chain's CDR3 is CASSMAGGYEQYF. The CDR3 coding sequence is TGTGCCAGCAGCATGGCGGGGGGCTACGAGCAGTACTTC.

Worth noting for this clone: Other DNA sequences from this sample encode an identical CDR3 as well. The V call is TRBV5-4, the J call TRBJ2-5; D is perhaps TRBD1 or TRBD2 (5 bases each). Per germline, CDR1 SGHNT and CDR2 YYREEE (reference sequence). The CDR3 sequence is 13 residues long. Trimming removed 0 bases from V and 3 bases from J, with 6 bases in between. The CDR3 region is CASSLVGEETQYF. CDR3 nucleotides: TGTGCCAGCAGCTTGGTGGGGGAAGAGACCCAGTACTTC.

On this clone itself: Other nucleotide sequences in the sample specify the same CDR3. This rearrangement joins TRBV10-3 to TRBJ2-3, with 13 bases identical to TRBD2. Per the germline V gene, CDR1 is ENHRY and CDR2 is SYGVKD. J was trimmed by 3 bases and V by 0 bases; bases with no gene match: 6. The CDR3 is made up of 18 amino acids. The CDR3 loop reads CAISESTGTSGITDTQYF. CDR3 sequence (DNA): TGTGCCATCAGTGAGTCGACGGGGACTAGCGGGATAACAGATACGCAGTATTTT.

CDR3 in amino acids: CASSLGTEGYEQYF. The CDR3 DNA sequence: TGTGCCAGTAGTCTGGGGACGGAGGGCTACGAGCAGTACTTC. The genes are TRBV19 and TRBJ2-7; TRBD2 is a possible D gene (6 bases). The CDR3 has 14 residues. The germline gives CDR1 LNHDA, CDR2 SQIVND (reference sequence). The V gene lost 5 bases and the J gene lost 3 bases, with 14 bases spanning the gap.

The V call is TRBV9, the J call TRBJ1-6, with unresolved D. The CDR3 extends over 14 amino acids. The V end was cut by 0 bases, the J end by 8 bases, with 9 bases between. CDR1 SGDLS and CDR2 YYNGEE come from the germline V gene. The CDR3 reads CASSVGADYSPLHF. The CDR3 nucleotides are TGTGCCAGCAGCGTAGGTGCAGACTATTCACCCCTCCACTTT.

This chain joins TRBV14 and TRBJ2-3, with 9 bases that match TRBD2. This CDR3 has 18 residues. With 0 bases clipped from V and 2 bases from J, the junction kept 9 bases outside the gene matches. Germline loops: CDR1 SGHDN, CDR2 FVKESK. CDR3 loop: CASSQDLGSGGNTDTQYF. The CDR3 DNA is TGTGCCAGCAGCCAAGATCTTGGTAGCGGGGGTAACACAGATACGCAGTATTTT.

A single count supports this clone. The rearrangement links TRBV10-3 to TRBJ2-5; the D gene is possibly TRBD1 (5 bases). The CDR3 has 13 amino acids. Trimming removed 6 bases from V and 2 bases from J, with 10 bases in between. From germline, CDR1 is ENHRY and CDR2 SYGVKD. The CDR3 DNA follows: TGTGCCATCAGGAAACAGGTACAAGAGACCCAGTACTTC. This gives the protein CAIRKQVQETQYF.

This chain uses TRBV4-1 with TRBJ2-1, with 8 bases fitting TRBD1. Germline V gene data show CDR1 as MGHRA and CDR2 as YSYEKL. The V segment lost 5 bases and the J segment 4 bases; nucleotides outside the gene matches: 10. The CDR3 loop spans 16 amino acids. This CDR3 reads CASSTRQGRIYNEQFF. The CDR3 coding sequence is TGCGCCAGCAGCACCCGACAGGGGAGGATTTACAATGAGCAGTTCTTC.

The chain joins TRBV7-2 to TRBJ1-2; the D is unclear. V lost 4 bases and J lost 5, with 17 bases in between. Germline CDR1 SGHTA, CDR2 FQGNSA. The CDR3 is made up of 15 amino acids. CDR3 sequence: CASSSDRYPQYGYTF. The DNA of the CDR3 is TGTGCCAGCAGCTCCGACCGCTACCCCCAGTATGGCTACACCTTC.

This clone was seen a single time. The V call is TRBV6-6, the J call TRBJ2-1; 11 nucleotides match TRBD2. CDR3 length: 14 amino acids. J gave up 8 bases and V 2 bases, and 2 bases lay outside the gene matches. The V gene's germline CDR1 is MNHNY and CDR2 SVGAGI (reference sequence). Written as DNA, the CDR3 is TGTGCCAGCAGTTACGTTAGCGGGGGGGATGAGCAGTTCTTC. It is translated as CASSYVSGGDEQFF.

This sequence joins TRBV27 and TRBJ2-1; no definite D call. V was trimmed by 6 bases and J by 0 bases, leaving 12 bases between them. This CDR3 is 15 amino acids long. Germline V gives CDR1 MNHEY, CDR2 SMNVEV (reference sequence). CDR3 sequence: CASSSLSHSYNEQFF. The CDR3 bases are TGTGCCAGCAGCTCTTTATCACACTCCTACAATGAGCAGTTCTTC.

V and J are TRBV10-2 and TRBJ1-6, with 9 bases that match TRBD1. Germline CDR1 and CDR2: WSHSY and SAAADI. The CDR3 is 19 residues long. The V and J ends lost 5 bases and 5 bases, in that order; junction bases with no gene match: 16. The CDR3 is CASSHAGTGIIPDNSPLHF. For the CDR3, the DNA is TGCGCCAGCAGTCACGCCGGGACAGGGATCATTCCAGATAATTCACCCCTCCACTTT.

This chain joins TRBV10-3 and TRBJ1-1, with D unresolved. Trimming left V 4 bases short and J 3 bases short, with 12 bases between. The length of the CDR3 is 14 residues. Germline V lookup: CDR1 ENHRY, CDR2 SYGVKD. Here the CDR3 reads CAISGIYTYTEAFF. CDR3 coding DNA: TGTGCCATCAGTGGGATCTATACGTACACTGAAGCTTTCTTT.